This TCR beta chain was profiled in a study of graft-versus-host responses after intestinal transplantation. Researchers processed graft tissue to release intraepithelial and lamina propria lymphocytes. Trimming shortened V by 2 bases and J by 2 bases, and 6 bases separated the two germline ends. The CDR3 covers 13 residues. Per germline, CDR1 MNHEY and CDR2 SVGAGI. TCRdb's table, derived via immunoSEQ multiplex PCR, lists solely in-frame clones and lacks some. The repertoire holds about 63,000 clones, with 89% as singletons. The chain uses TRBV6-5 and TRBJ1-2, with unresolved D. The source material was ileum tissue, sampled roughly 390 days after transplant. The receptor's source is a human patient who received an intestinal transplant, so some T cells may come from the graft donor. This CDR3 reads CASSYGQNYGYTF. The DNA of the CDR3 is TGTGCCAGCAGTTACGGTCAGAACTATGGCTACACCTTC.